Below, 30 T cell receptor beta chains from the same sample are listed, as sequenced in a study of cytomegalovirus exposure and HLA in healthy donors. PCR primers comprised 60 Vbeta and 13 Jbeta primers. Repertoires were generated with immunoSEQ multiplex PCR, while TCRdb's copy carries only in-frame clones and drops some. This sample carries about 130,000 clones, over 75% of them seen once, and the ten largest clones take 4.2%. Sample: PBMCs. The receptor source for this set is a male donor in good health and CMV-seropositive.

In its sample, this clone was seen many times. The CDR3 nucleotides read TGTGCCAGCAGTGAATACTGGGGGGGCACTGAAGCTTTCTTT. Encoded protein: CASSEYWGGTEAFF. The chain is built from TRBV25-1 and TRBJ1-1; the D gene is possibly TRBD1 (5 bases). The germline gives CDR1 MGHDK, CDR2 SYGVNS. Trimming removed 0 bases from V and 4 bases from J, with 9 bases in between. This CDR3 has 14 amino acids. Variable domain in full (rest from reference TRBV25-1 and TRBJ1-1): EADIYQTPRYLVIGTGKKITLECSQTMGHDKMYWYQQDPGMELHLIHYSYGVNSTEKGDLSSESTVSRIRTEHFPLTLESARPSHTSQYLCASSEYWGGTEAFFGQGTRLTVV.

The chain combines TRBV28 with TRBJ1-5, with TRBD1 identical over 8 bases. The germline V gene has CDR1 MDHEN and CDR2 SYDVKM. V lost 8 bases to trimming and J lost 6 bases; unmatched junction nucleotides: 6. The CDR3 runs to 13 residues. The chain's CDR3 is CASFTGGGQPQHF. The CDR3 DNA reads as TGTGCCAGCTTTACAGGGGGTGGTCAGCCCCAGCATTTT. The full variable domain, with the rest looked up from reference TRBV28 and TRBJ1-5, is DVKVTQSSRYLVKRTGEKVFLECVQDMDHENMFWYRQDPGLGLRLIYFSYDVKMKEKGDIPEGYSVSREKKERFSLILESASTNQTSMYLCASFTGGGQPQHFGDGTRLSIL.

The V and J genes are TRBV6-5 and TRBJ1-3; tentatively, D is TRBD1 (5 bases). The germline V and J ends were trimmed by 2 bases and 1 base, with 12 bases remaining between them. CDR3 length equals 16 residues. CDR1 MNHEY and CDR2 SVGAGI come from the germline V gene. For the CDR3, the DNA is TGTGCCAGCAGTTACGGTTGGCCAGGGTCTGGAAACACCATATATTTT. It translates to CASSYGWPGSGNTIYF.

This clone was counted a few times. This rearrangement joins TRBV7-2 to TRBJ1-4; the match to TRBD1 covers 7 bases. The CDR3 covers 14 residues. V dropped 5 bases and J dropped 5; count of bases not matched to a gene: 5. Per the germline V gene, CDR1 is SGHTA and CDR2 is FQGNSA. CDR3 protein: CASSPTTGNEKLFF. In DNA, the CDR3 is TGTGCCAGCAGCCCGACGACAGGGAATGAAAAACTGTTTTTT.

The gene calls are TRBV9 and TRBJ2-7, with D possibly matching TRBD2 (7 bases). Trimming pared 1 base from V and 4 bases from J, leaving 12 bases between. Germline CDR1 is SGDLS and CDR2 is YYNGEE. This CDR3 is 14 amino acids long. The CDR3 loop is CASSVTGTIYEQYF. CDR3 coding DNA: TGTGCCAGCAGCGTAACAGGGACTATTTACGAGCAGTACTTC.

The chain couples TRBV19 to TRBJ2-5; D possibly corresponds to TRBD1 (6 bases). TRBJ2-7 matches the DNA end more closely, so the J call is doubtful. Per the germline V gene, CDR1 is LNHDA and CDR2 is SQIVND (reference sequence). CDR3 length equals 15 residues. CDR3 protein: CASSSDSSISYEQYF. The CDR3 DNA sequence: TGTGCCAGTAGCTCGGACAGTTCAATCTCCTACGAGCAGTACTTC.

The rearrangement uses TRBV4-1 and TRBJ1-2, with D uncertain. V lost 0 bases and J 1 base, leaving 6 bases between the germline ends. There are 14 residues in the CDR3. The germline CDR1 and CDR2 sequences are MGHRA and YSYEKL. CDR3: CASSQEADNYGYTF. The DNA of the CDR3 is TGCGCCAGCAGCCAAGAGGCCGATAACTATGGCTACACCTTC.

The chain is built from TRBV18 and TRBJ1-6; TRBD1 matches at 9 bases. The V gene's germline CDR1 is KGHSH and CDR2 LQKENI. The CDR3 covers 15 residues. After removal of 3 bases from V and 8 bases from J, the junction contained 5 bases not matched to a gene. The DNA of the CDR3 is TGTGCCAGCTCACCCACAAGACAGGGGGATTCACCCCTCCACTTT. This encodes CASSPTRQGDSPLHF.

V is TRBV9 and J is TRBJ2-5; 8 nucleotides line up with TRBD1. Germline CDR1 reads SGDLS; CDR2 reads YYNGEE. There are 15 residues in the CDR3. V shed 4 bases, J shed 7 bases, and the junction held 12 bases outside the gene matches. CDR3 region: CASSPRQGIQGTQYF. The CDR3, as DNA: TGTGCCAGCAGCCCCCGACAGGGGATTCAGGGGACCCAGTACTTC.

The chain joins TRBV4-1 to TRBJ1-3, with D unresolved. Trimming took 2 bases from V and 2 from J, leaving 13 bases between them. The CDR3 length is 16 residues. Germline CDR1 MGHRA, CDR2 YSYEKL. The CDR3, as DNA: TGCGCCAGCAGCCAACCCACCCAAGCCCCTGGAAACACCATATATTTT. Translated: CASSQPTQAPGNTIYF.

The rearrangement uses TRBV28 and TRBJ1-1; a possible D gene is TRBD1 (5 bases). Trimming took 7 bases from V and 5 from J, leaving 20 bases between them. The CDR3 covers 15 residues. Germline values: CDR1 MDHEN, CDR2 SYDVKM. This CDR3 is CASTLIVTGGTEAFF. DNA for the CDR3: TGTGCCAGCACTCTCATCGTCACGGGGGGAACTGAAGCTTTCTTT. The full variable domain, completed using reference TRBV28 and TRBJ1-1, is DVKVTQSSRYLVKRTGEKVFLECVQDMDHENMFWYRQDPGLGLRLIYFSYDVKMKEKGDIPEGYSVSREKKERFSLILESASTNQTSMYLCASTLIVTGGTEAFFGQGTRLTVV.

The chain recombines TRBV5-8 with TRBJ1-6, with D perhaps TRBD1 (6 bases). CDR3 length: 16 amino acids. V was clipped by 3 bases and J by 0 bases, with 10 bases between them. Per the germline V gene, CDR1 is SGHTS and CDR2 is YDEGEE. The CDR3 loop reads CASSSDRSSYNSPLHF. The CDR3 bases are TGTGCCAGCAGCTCCGACAGGAGCTCCTATAATTCACCCCTCCACTTT.

The chain is built from TRBV19 and TRBJ1-2; 8 bases are a match to TRBD1. The CDR3 is 14 residues long. Germline-derived CDR1 and CDR2 are LNHDA and SQIVND (reference sequence). The trim removed 5 bases at V and 4 bases at J, leaving 6 bases unmatched. DNA of the CDR3: TGTGCCAGTAGTGTAGGACAGGGAGGCTATGGCTACACCTTC. Its translation: CASSVGQGGYGYTF.

This clone turned up a few times. The chain couples TRBV5-1 to TRBJ1-5, with 12 nucleotides matching TRBD1. Germline lookup yields CDR1 SGHRS and CDR2 YFSETQ. The length of the CDR3 is 16 residues. J gave up 7 bases and V 4 bases, and 9 bases lay outside the gene matches. CDR3 protein: CASSPEGQGAGQPQHF. The CDR3 DNA reads TGCGCCAGCAGCCCGGAGGGACAGGGGGCAGGGCAGCCCCAGCATTTT.

The rearrangement joins TRBV27 to TRBJ1-2; D may be TRBD1 (5 bases). CDR1 and CDR2 (germline): MNHEY, SMNVEV (reference sequence). This CDR3 has 16 residues. Trimming took 4 bases from V and 1 from J, leaving 16 bases between them. The CDR3 protein is CASSSAGPKSNYGYTF. DNA of the CDR3: TGTGCCAGCAGTTCGGCGGGGCCTAAGAGTAACTATGGCTACACCTTC.

The chain joins TRBV23-1 to TRBJ2-1; 9 bases line up with TRBD2. TRBV23-1 is designated an ORF whose function remains uncertain. The CDR3 extends over 19 amino acids. V trimming: 3 bases; J trimming: 6 bases; junction bases outside the gene matches: 18. The CDR3 sequence: CASSHPGWALAGPFNEQFF. CDR3 bases: TGCGCCAGCAGTCACCCCGGATGGGCCCTAGCGGGGCCCTTCAATGAGCAGTTCTTC.

The V call is TRBV4-1, the J call TRBJ2-7; no definite D call. Trimming cost V 0 bases and J 2 bases, with 11 bases left between them. CDR1 and CDR2 (germline): MGHRA, YSYEKL. The CDR3 consists of 15 residues. The CDR3 coding sequence is TGCGCCAGCAGCCAAGAGGCGGCCGCGACCTACGAGCAGTACTTC. Amino acid sequence: CASSQEAAATYEQYF.

V usage is TRBV28 and J usage is TRBJ2-7, with 10 bases matching TRBD2. Germline CDR1 is MDHEN and CDR2 is SYDVKM. This CDR3 spans 15 amino acids. V shed 4 bases and J 3 bases; nucleotides not matched to a gene: 6. The CDR3 DNA follows: TGTGCCAGCAGTTCTCCGGGACTAGCGTACTACGAGCAGTACTTC. It encodes CASSSPGLAYYEQYF. The full variable domain, its missing parts supplied by reference TRBV28 and TRBJ2-7, is DVKVTQSSRYLVKRTGEKVFLECVQDMDHENMFWYRQDPGLGLRLIYFSYDVKMKEKGDIPEGYSVSREKKERFSLILESASTNQTSMYLCASSSPGLAYYEQYFGPGTRLTVT.

V is TRBV5-4 and J is TRBJ2-1; 7 positions match TRBD1. The CDR3 length is 13 residues. The J segment lost 7 bases and the V segment lost 2 bases, leaving 3 bases of the junction unmatched. CDR1 is SGHNT, CDR2 YYREEE, per germline (reference sequence). CDR3 in amino acids: CASSLQTGNEQFF. DNA of the CDR3: TGTGCCAGCAGCTTACAGACAGGGAATGAGCAGTTCTTC.

The chain carries TRBV20-1 and TRBJ1-2; D ambiguous. Looked up from germline, CDR1 is DFQATT and CDR2 is SNEGSKA (reference sequence). With 6 bases removed from V and 0 bases from J, the gap between germline ends came to 2 bases. This CDR3 is 10 amino acids long. The CDR3 sequence: CSAANYGYTF. CDR3 in DNA: TGCAGTGCCGCTAACTATGGCTACACCTTC.

This clone was observed a single time. The chain recombines TRBV6-6 with TRBJ2-7; 9 bases are a match to TRBD2. Trimming at V came to 4 bases and at J to 3 bases, leaving 10 bases not matched to a gene. The CDR3 consists of 16 residues. Germline V gene lookup returns CDR1 MNHNY and CDR2 SVGAGI (reference sequence). CDR3 in DNA: TGTGCCAGCAGTTCCCTCTTGCCAGCGGGAGGCTACGAGCAGTACTTC. This codes for CASSSLLPAGGYEQYF.

This clone was seen only a few times. The CDR3 coding sequence is TGTGCCACCAAAACAGGTGTCATCACTGAAGCTTTCTTT. Translated: CATKTGVITEAFF. The V gene is TRBV10-3, the J gene TRBJ1-1, with a possible D match to TRBD1 (5 bases). There are 13 residues in the CDR3. Germline CDR1 is ENHRY and CDR2 is SYGVKD. Trimming left V 10 bases short and J 4 bases short, with 16 bases between.

This clone was seen only once. The chain joins TRBV28 to TRBJ2-3; 8 bases fit TRBD2. The CDR3 consists of 15 residues. Germline V lookup: CDR1 MDHEN, CDR2 SYDVKM. With 4 bases clipped from V and 4 bases from J, the junction kept 7 bases outside the gene matches. The DNA of the CDR3 is TGTGCCAGCAGTTCCCCCGCGGGAGGAGCAGATACGCAGTATTTT. Amino acid sequence: CASSSPAGGADTQYF.

CDR3 protein: CASSAIPDTQYF. The CDR3 DNA is TGTGCCAGCAGCGCCATCCCAGATACGCAGTATTTT. The chain uses TRBV9 and TRBJ2-3; D remains ambiguous. Trimming removed 3 bases from V and 4 bases from J, with 6 bases in between. Germline CDR1 and CDR2: SGDLS and YYNGEE. The CDR3 is made up of 12 amino acids.

The chain joins TRBV19 to TRBJ1-5; TRBD1 matches at 8 bases. CDR1 LNHDA and CDR2 SQIVND come from the germline V gene (reference sequence). V was pared by 3 bases and J by 0 bases, with 1 base of the junction left unmatched. This CDR3 is built from 15 residues. The CDR3 loop reads CASSMDRDSNQPQHF. The CDR3, as DNA: TGTGCCAGTAGTATGGACAGGGATAGCAATCAGCCCCAGCATTTT.

The sample holds a few counts of this clone. The J gene is TRBJ2-7, the V gene TRBV6-5, with D possibly being TRBD1 (6 bases). Germline assignment: CDR1 MNHEY and CDR2 SVGAGI. The CDR3 contains 14 residues. V was pared by 2 bases and J by 1 base, with 9 bases between. The CDR3 region is CASSYTDRSYEQYF. The DNA of the CDR3 is TGTGCCAGCAGTTACACCGACAGGTCCTACGAGCAGTACTTC.

The chain recombines TRBV30 with TRBJ2-5, with 9 bases that match TRBD2. CDR3 size: 17 residues. The V gene end was trimmed by 2 bases and the J gene end by 2 bases; junction bases not matched to a gene: 12. Germline V lookup: CDR1 GTSNPN, CDR2 SVGIG (reference sequence). DNA of the CDR3: TGTGCCTGGAGTTGGCGGGGGGGCACGAATCAACAAGAGACCCAGTACTTC. Translated, it gives CAWSWRGGTNQQETQYF. Complete variable domain (other parts from reference TRBV30 and TRBJ2-5): SQTIHQWPATLVQPVGSPLSLECTVEGTSNPNLYWYRQAAGRGLQLLFYSVGIGQISSEVPQNLSASRPQDRQFILSSKKLLLSDSGFYLCAWSWRGGTNQQETQYFGPGTRLLVL.

The chain uses TRBV5-1 and TRBJ2-2; D unresolved. V was shortened by 4 bases and J by 1 base, with 11 bases between the two germline ends. Germline CDR1 reads SGHRS; CDR2 reads YFSETQ. The CDR3 runs to 15 residues. Written as DNA, the CDR3 is TGCGCCAGCAGCCCCTTACCGGGGAACACCGGGGAGCTGTTTTTT. As protein: CASSPLPGNTGELFF.

This chain joins TRBV15 and TRBJ1-5, with D unresolved. V shed 0 bases and J shed 2 bases, with 8 bases lying between them. This CDR3 has 15 amino acids. CDR1 LNHNV and CDR2 YYDKDF come from the germline V gene (reference sequence). The CDR3 nucleotides read TGTGCCACCAGCAGAGATTTCTTCGGCAATCAGCCCCAGCATTTT. Residues: CATSRDFFGNQPQHF.

The chain uses TRBV5-5 and TRBJ1-2; 8 bases are shared with TRBD1. Germline lookup yields CDR1 SGHKS and CDR2 YYEKEE (reference sequence). The CDR3 length is 16 residues. V lost 4 bases, J lost 7 bases, and 15 bases stayed unmatched. CDR3 sequence (DNA): TGTGCCAGCAGCCTTGATGGACAGGGTTATTCAGTTGGCTACACCTTC. Its translation: CASSLDGQGYSVGYTF.